This record concerns one T cell receptor (beta chain) sequence. Its specificity is not known. The CDR3 extends over 15 amino acids. J lost 5 bases, V lost 3 bases, and 6 bases had no gene match. Germline loops: CDR1 SGHTA, CDR2 FQGNSA. This entry comes from a study of cytotoxic CD8 clonotypes in ibrutinib-treated CLL. General study findings and limits: Public clonotypes were rare and shrank or held steady on treatment. Sample timing was unmatched between remission and later-progressing patients; lymph nodes unstudied.

TCRdb keeps only in-frame clones here, not all; method: immunoSEQ multiplex PCR. The table includes about 44,000 clones, 55% to 75% detected once. The V gene is TRBV7-2, the J gene TRBJ1-1, with TRBD1 matching over 10 bases. Here the sequenced sample was PBMCs, taken after 12 months of ibrutinib treatment. The sequence derives from a human donor with chronic lymphocytic leukemia. CDR3 sequence: CASSFGTGVETEAFF. The CDR3 DNA is TGTGCCAGCAGCTTCGGGACAGGGGTTGAGACTGAAGCTTTCTTT.